One T cell receptor (beta chain) is described in this entry. Its antigen is unknown. No per-base quality is available; no much larger clone lies one base away. The immunoSEQ Assay was the method used to sequence TCRbeta CDR3 regions. After extraction, genomic DNA underwent amplification by bias-controlled multiplex PCR, followed by high-throughput sequencing. For the original study's pipeline: To quantify the absolute abundance of every unique TCRbeta CDR3 region, sequences were collapsed and filtered. Usable DNA was measured by amplifying reference genes present in all nucleated cells, and TCRbeta template counts were normalized to that usable DNA to estimate T cell fraction. Repertoire TCRs were annotated as SARS-CoV-2-specific when V gene, CDR3 amino acid sequence and J gene were exactly matched to a known reactive TCR set. The reference SARS-CoV-2 TCR set came from MIRA and was filtered for enrichment in COVID-19-positive ImmuneCODE repertoires, removing public or cross-reactive TCRs. Drawing on the MIRA antigens, annotated TCRs were analysed further at the level of specific ORF or position within ORF. Depth was the summed frequency of annotated unique rearrangements, while breadth was defined as annotated unique rearrangements over total unique productive rearrangements. Two-sided Wilcoxon rank-sum tests were applied when comparing TCR breadth between groups. Imported from immuneACCESS, the table was reduced by TCRdb to in-frame sequences with V and J called. These copies leave out some clones; in studies compared against another copy, an unresolved V gene accounts for under half, and the cause of the remainder is not known. The V and J calls and the clone size are those of that table, but D and trimming were determined from the DNA. Recorded for this sample are some 270,000 clones; around 88% of them occurred a single time. The top ten clonotypes cover less than 3% of the sample.

The treatment or condition label, read with the paper, signifies: some 19 received Ad26.COV2.S at low or high dose, single or two shots; several received placebo; per-sample allocation not given. For vaccine and placebo recipients, the sequenced repertoires came from samples collected on day 63 after the first injection. Cohort 1b enrolled about two dozen adults aged 18-55 years at a single site in Boston, USA, between 29 July and 7 August 2020. Ad26.COV2.S was a replication-incompetent adenovirus type 26 vector that expressed a prefusion-stabilized SARS-CoV-2 spike protein derived from the original Wuhan strain. This record comes from a study of Ad26.COV2.S vaccination and SARS-CoV-2 variants listed by TCRdb under 2021. Concerning the study at large: Vaccine-arm donors were drawn from COV1001, a multicentre, randomized, double-blind, placebo-controlled phase I-IIa trial of Ad26.COV2.S in healthy adults. Ad26.COV2.S was given intramuscularly at 5x10^10 or 1x10^11 viral particles, as a single shot or as two shots 56 days apart. TCRbeta repertoire sequencing was used to assess the specificity and breadth of SARS-CoV-2-reactive T cell receptors after Ad26.COV2.S vaccination. The TCR-sequenced set comprised about 32 samples: some 20 Ad26.COV2.S vaccine recipients, 5 placebo recipients and 8 SARS-CoV-2 convalescent individuals. Trial participants were randomized into five groups of five, in which low-dose or high-dose Ad26.COV2.S was given once or twice, or placebo was given on both occasions. Throughout the experiments and outcome assessment, investigators stayed blinded to trial group allocation.

The paper as a whole reports these results and caveats: Non-spike TCR breadth was comparable between vaccine and placebo recipients, consistent with the vaccine containing only spike. The study was not powered to compare responses between vaccine doses or regimens. After vaccination, spike-specific CD8+ and CD4+ T cell responses were reported to show substantial breadth. Compared with placebo recipients, Ad26.COV2.S recipients showed higher spike-specific TCR breadth (P = 0.0014). The authors noted that the TCR breadth and depth analyses may have underestimated total T cell responses.

The germline V gene gives CDR1 as LGHNA and CDR2 as YNFKEQ. Germline trimming: 3 bases from V, 2 bases from J; junction bases outside gene matches: 7. The CDR3 spans 18 residues, from the cysteine through the phenylalanine. The CDR3 DNA has 54 bases and is translated from base 1. Specimen: peripheral blood, collected in a trial of Ad26.COV2.S vaccine versus placebo. The TCR comes from a person between 18 and 65 years old who received the Ad26.COV2.S COVID-19 vaccine or a placebo. The rearranged chain carries TRBV4-2 and TRBJ1-4, with 12 junctional bases fitting TRBD1. The CDR3 in this case is CASSQLGTGGSTNEKLFF. The sequenced DNA: TGTGCCAGCAGCCAGCTTGGGACAGGGGGCTCGACTAATGAAAAACTGTTTTTT.